The clone carrying this T cell receptor (beta chain) was seen only once. Its target is unknown. This sample stems from a study of T cell responses to AZD1222 COVID-19 vaccine. Looking at the study overall: Second doses were pooled across both intervals (about 4 or about 12 weeks). Study-wide findings and caveats: Researchers report vaccine-associated CD4 TCRs spanning spike, with dominance at 160-218 and 743-854. Without day 14 samples, only post-peak T cell repertoires were studied.

Assay: immunoSEQ multiplex PCR; the TCRdb copy retains only in-frame clones and omits some. The sample lists roughly 120,000 clones, about 88% occurring once. Between the trimmed V and J ends, which lost 2 bases and 7 bases, there was a span of 11 bases. The CDR3 sequence is 13 residues long. The germline V gene encodes CDR1 SNHLY and CDR2 FYNNEI. This material consisted of peripheral blood, taken on day 0 of AZD1222 vaccination. The sequence derives from an adult in good health. The rearrangement uses TRBV2 and TRBJ1-2; D gene ambiguous. The CDR3 region is CASSERGRGGYTF. The CDR3 DNA reads TGTGCCAGCAGTGAACGTGGTCGCGGTGGCTACACCTTC.